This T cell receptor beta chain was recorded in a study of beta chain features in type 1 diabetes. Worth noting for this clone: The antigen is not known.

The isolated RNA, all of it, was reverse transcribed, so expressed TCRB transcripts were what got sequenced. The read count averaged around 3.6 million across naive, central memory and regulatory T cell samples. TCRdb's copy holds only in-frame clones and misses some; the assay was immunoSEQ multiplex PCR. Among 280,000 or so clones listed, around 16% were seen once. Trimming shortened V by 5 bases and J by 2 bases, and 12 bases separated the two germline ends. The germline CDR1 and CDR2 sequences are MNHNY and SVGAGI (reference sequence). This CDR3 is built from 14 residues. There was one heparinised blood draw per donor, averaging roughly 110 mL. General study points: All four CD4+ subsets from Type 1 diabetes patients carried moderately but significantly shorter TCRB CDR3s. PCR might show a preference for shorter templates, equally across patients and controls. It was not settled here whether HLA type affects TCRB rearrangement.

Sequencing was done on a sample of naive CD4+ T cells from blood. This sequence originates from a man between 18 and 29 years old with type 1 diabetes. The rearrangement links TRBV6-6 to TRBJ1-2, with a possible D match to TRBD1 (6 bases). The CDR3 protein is CASSETGANYGYTF. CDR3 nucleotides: TGTGCCAGCAGTGAGACAGGAGCCAACTATGGCTACACCTTC.